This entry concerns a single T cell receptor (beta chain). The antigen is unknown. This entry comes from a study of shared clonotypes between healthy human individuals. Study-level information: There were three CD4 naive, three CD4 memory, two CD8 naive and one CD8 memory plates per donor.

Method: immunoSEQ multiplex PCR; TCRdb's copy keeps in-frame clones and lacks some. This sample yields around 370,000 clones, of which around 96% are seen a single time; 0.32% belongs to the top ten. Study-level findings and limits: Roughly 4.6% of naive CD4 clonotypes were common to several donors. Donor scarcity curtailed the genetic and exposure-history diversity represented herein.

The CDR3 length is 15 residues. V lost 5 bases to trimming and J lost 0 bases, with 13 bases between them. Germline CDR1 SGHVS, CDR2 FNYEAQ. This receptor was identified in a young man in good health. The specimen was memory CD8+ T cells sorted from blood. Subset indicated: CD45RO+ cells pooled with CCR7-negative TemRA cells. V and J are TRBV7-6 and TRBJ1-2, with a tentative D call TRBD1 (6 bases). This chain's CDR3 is CASSRTEFTNYGYTF. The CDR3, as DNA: TGTGCCAGCAGCCGGACAGAATTTACTAACTATGGCTACACCTTC.